The rows below give T cell receptor beta chains drawn from one sample of a study of patients and donors after allogeneic stem cell transplantation. TCRdb re-called the RT-PCR reads through MiXCR, storing one row per CDR3 protein. Among 200,000 to 250,000 distinct CDR3 sequences listed, over 12% were seen once. The sequenced material came from blood, either unsorted or a sorted T cell fraction (not recorded which). These receptors were collected from a human donor who was either an allogeneic HSCT recipient or a stem cell or donor lymphocyte infusion donor (not recorded which). It is not recorded whose cells these are; they may come from a transplant donor. CDR3s include the opening cysteine and the closing phenylalanine or tryptophan. D genes are given only for firm matches. Where a row states a size, it is once, few, many or the class of an expanded clone; other rows omit it.

.,TRBJ2-1,.,TRBV11-2,TGTGCCAGCAGCTTATTACGGAGCCACAATGAGCAGTTCTTC,CASSLLRSHNEQFF
many,TRBJ2-7,.,TRBV5-6,TGTGCCAGCAGCTTCGGCAGGGTCCCCTACGAGCAGTACTTC,CASSFGRVPYEQYF
once,TRBJ2-5,.,TRBV5-1,TGCGCCAGCAGTCCTTCCGTCGGATCCCCAGGAGAGACCCAGTACTTC,CASSPSVGSPGETQYF
few,TRBJ2-3,.,TRBV11-2,TGTGCCAGCAGCTTATTTGATACGCAGTATTTT,CASSLFDTQYF
few,TRBJ2-1,.,TRBV9,TGTGCCAGCAGCGTAGCCATACTGACAGTACAATCTGAGCAGTTCTTC,CASSVAILTVQSEQFF
.,TRBJ1-1,.,TRBV5-5,TGTGCCAGCAGCTTGGCCTTTAGAGGTGAAGCTTTCTTT,CASSLAFRGEAFF
few,TRBJ2-3,.,TRBV5-1,TGCGCCAGCAGCTTGAAGGGAGGTCAGACAGATACGCAGTATTTT,CASSLKGGQTDTQYF
few,TRBJ1-6,.,TRBV6-1,TGTGCCAGCAGTGAGGACTCTTATAATTCACCCCTCCACTTT,CASSEDSYNSPLHF
.,TRBJ1-1,TRBD1,TRBV5-1,TGCGCCAGCAGCTCGGGACAGGGGGCACTGAACACTGAAGCTTTCTTT,CASSSGQGALNTEAFF
few,TRBJ1-3,TRBD1,TRBV28,TGTGCCAGCAGCCCGACAGGGCAGGCTGGAAACACCATATATTTT,CASSPTGQAGNTIYF
.,TRBJ2-7,TRBD1,TRBV5-4,TGTGCCAGCAGCTTTGAGGTGAGGCAGGGGGTAACTCGAGACGAGCAGTACTTC,CASSFEVRQGVTRDEQYF
few,TRBJ2-5,.,TRBV20-1,TGCAGTGCTACACCCTCGTCCCCGGGGGACGAGACCCAGTACTTC,CSATPSSPGDETQYF
many,TRBJ1-2,.,TRBV12-3/TRBV12-4,TGTGCCAGCAGTCCAAAAAACTTTGGGGGCTATGGCTACACCTTC,CASSPKNFGGYGYTF
many,TRBJ2-7,.,TRBV12-3/TRBV12-4,TGTGCCAGCAGTATCGGACAGAAATACGAGCAGTACTTC,CASSIGQKYEQYF
.,TRBJ1-5,.,TRBV6-5,TGTGCCAGCAGTTACTCGACAGATCAGCCCCAGCATTTT,CASSYSTDQPQHF
.,TRBJ2-7,.,TRBV12-3/TRBV12-4,TGTGCCAGCAGCCAGAGGACTGAGCAGTACTTC,CASSQRTEQYF
few,TRBJ2-1,.,TRBV20-1,TGCAGTGCTAGTTTGGTGGCTACCGGTGAGCAGTTCTTC,CSASLVATGEQFF
.,TRBJ2-3,TRBD2,TRBV20-1,TGCAGTGCAATGGGGACTAGCGGGGGGGGAAGCACAGATACGCAGTATTTT,CSAMGTSGGGSTDTQYF
many,TRBJ2-3,TRBD2,TRBV12-3/TRBV12-4,TGTGCCAGCAGCTACCTGACTAGCGGGGGGGTCCCTAGCACAGATACGCAGTATTTT,CASSYLTSGGVPSTDTQYF
.,TRBJ1-5,TRBD1,TRBV20-1,TGCAGTGCGAGTTCCGGGACAGCAGGTCAGCCCCAGCATTTT,CSASSGTAGQPQHF
few,TRBJ1-5,.,TRBV12-3/TRBV12-4,TGTGCCAGCAGTCCCCCCCCCAATCAGCCCCAGCATTTT,CASSPPPNQPQHF
many,TRBJ1-6,TRBD1,TRBV6-1,TGTGCCAGCAGGCTACCTGGACAGGGTAATCCACCCCTCCACTTT,CASRLPGQGNPPLHF
.,TRBJ2-7,.,TRBV11-1,TGTGCCAGCAGCTCAACTCTCGTGCCAGGGTCCAGCTCCTACGAGCAGTACTTC,CASSSTLVPGSSSYEQYF
few,TRBJ2-5,TRBD2,TRBV5-1,TGCGCCAGCAGCCCTGGGGAGGGAAGAGAAGAGACCCAGTACTTC,CASSPGEGREETQYF
few,TRBJ2-7,TRBD2,TRBV5-1,TGCGCCAGCAGCTTGGGAGGGAGGGCCGTGTACGAGCAGTACTTC,CASSLGGRAVYEQYF
few,TRBJ1-2,.,TRBV14,TGTGCCAGCAGCCCAGGAGTTTCCTATGGCTACACCTTC,CASSPGVSYGYTF
many,TRBJ2-1,.,TRBV20-1,TGCAGTGCTAGTGACAATGAGCAGTTCTTC,CSASDNEQFF
many,TRBJ1-2,.,TRBV6-1,TGTGCCAGCAGTGAAGTGGCAGACTATGGCTACACCTTC,CASSEVADYGYTF
few,TRBJ2-1,.,TRBV19,TGTGCCAGTCGAGCCGGGGGACTCTCCTACAATGAGCAGTTCTTC,CASRAGGLSYNEQFF
.,TRBJ2-3,.,TRBV12-3/TRBV12-4,TGTGCCAGCAGTTGGGGGGACAGCAGGTCAGATACGCAGTATTTT,CASSWGDSRSDTQYF
.,TRBJ2-1,TRBD2,TRBV5-4,TGTGCCAGCAGCTTGGCCCCTAGCGGGGGACGCAATGAGCAGTTCTTC,CASSLAPSGGRNEQFF
few,TRBJ2-1,.,TRBV7-8,TGTGCCAGCAGCTTGCGACACGGGATCTGGGGGGAGCAGTTCTTC,CASSLRHGIWGEQFF
.,TRBJ2-1,.,TRBV12-3/TRBV12-4,TGTGCCAGCAGTTTAGGCGGGCCCAAGGGGAATGAGCAGTTCTTC,CASSLGGPKGNEQFF
few,TRBJ1-6,.,TRBV6-4,TGTGCCAGCAGAGACGGGGGGGCTAGCGCACCCCTCCACTTT,CASRDGGASAPLHF
few,TRBJ2-7,TRBD2,TRBV7-2,TGTGCCAGCAGCCCCCGTACGGGGGAGGGGTACGAGCAGTACTTC,CASSPRTGEGYEQYF